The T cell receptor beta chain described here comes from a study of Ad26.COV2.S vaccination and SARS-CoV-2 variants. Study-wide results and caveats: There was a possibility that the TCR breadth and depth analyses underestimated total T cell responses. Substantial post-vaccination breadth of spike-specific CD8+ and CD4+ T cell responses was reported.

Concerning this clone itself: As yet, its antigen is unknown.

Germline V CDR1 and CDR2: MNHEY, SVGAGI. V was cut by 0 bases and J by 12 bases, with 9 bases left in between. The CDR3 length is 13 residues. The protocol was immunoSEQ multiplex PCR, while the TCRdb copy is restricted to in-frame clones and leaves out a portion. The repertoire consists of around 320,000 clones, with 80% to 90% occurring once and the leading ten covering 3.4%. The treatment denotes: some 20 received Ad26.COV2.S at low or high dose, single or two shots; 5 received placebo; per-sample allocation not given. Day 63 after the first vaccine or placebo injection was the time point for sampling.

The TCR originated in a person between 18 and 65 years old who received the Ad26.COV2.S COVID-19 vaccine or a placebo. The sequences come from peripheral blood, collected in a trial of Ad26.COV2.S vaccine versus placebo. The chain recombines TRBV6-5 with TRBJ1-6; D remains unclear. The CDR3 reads CASSYSQAVPLHF. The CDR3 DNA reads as TGTGCCAGCAGTTACTCTCAGGCCGTACCCCTCCACTTT.